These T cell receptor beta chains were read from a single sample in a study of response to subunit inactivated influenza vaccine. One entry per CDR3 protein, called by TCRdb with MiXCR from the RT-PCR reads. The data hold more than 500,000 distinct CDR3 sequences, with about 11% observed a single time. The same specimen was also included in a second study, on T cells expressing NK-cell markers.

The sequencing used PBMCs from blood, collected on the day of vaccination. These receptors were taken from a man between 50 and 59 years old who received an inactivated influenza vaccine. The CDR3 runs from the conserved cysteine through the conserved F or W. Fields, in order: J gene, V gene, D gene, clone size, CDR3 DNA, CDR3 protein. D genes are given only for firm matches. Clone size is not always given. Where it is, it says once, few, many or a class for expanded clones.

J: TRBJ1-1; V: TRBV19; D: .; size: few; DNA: TGTGCTGCGTCTTTCCTTATGAACACTGAAGCTTTCTTT; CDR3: CAASFLMNTEAFF
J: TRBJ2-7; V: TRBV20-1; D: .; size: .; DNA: TGCAGTGCTGGGGGTAGTCTTGACTACGAGCAGTACTTC; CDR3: CSAGGSLDYEQYF
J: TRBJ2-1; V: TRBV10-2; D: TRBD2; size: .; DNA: TGCGCCAGCTGTGGGTTGGCGGGAGACAATGAGCAGTTCTTC; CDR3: CASCGLAGDNEQFF
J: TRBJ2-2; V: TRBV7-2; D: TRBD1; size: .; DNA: TGTGCCAGCAGCTTCTCAGGGGGCGTCACCGGGGAGCTGTTTTTT; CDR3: CASSFSGGVTGELFF
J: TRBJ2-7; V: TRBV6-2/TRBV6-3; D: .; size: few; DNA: TGTGCCAGCACGAGCGGAACGTACGAGCAGTACTTC; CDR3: CASTSGTYEQYF
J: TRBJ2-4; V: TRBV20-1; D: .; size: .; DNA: TGCAGTGCTAGAGGTAGCGGATCGGCCGGATACATTCAGTACTTC; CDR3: CSARGSGSAGYIQYF
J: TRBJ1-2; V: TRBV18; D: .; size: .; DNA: TGTGCCAGCTCACAAGGACAGATTTATGGCTACACCTTC; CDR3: CASSQGQIYGYTF
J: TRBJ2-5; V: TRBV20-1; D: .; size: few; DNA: TGCAGTGCTATTAGTGTGAGCCAGTACTTC; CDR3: CSAISVSQYF
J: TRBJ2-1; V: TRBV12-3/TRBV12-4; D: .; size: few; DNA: TGTGCCAGCAGTTTAGCGGGAAGGCAGTTCTTC; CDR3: CASSLAGRQFF
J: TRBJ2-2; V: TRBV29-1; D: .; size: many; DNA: TGCAGCGTTTCTCGCGGCCACGCGAACACCGGGGAGCTGTTTTTT; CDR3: CSVSRGHANTGELFF
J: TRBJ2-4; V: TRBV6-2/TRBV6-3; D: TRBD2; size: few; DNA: TGTGCCAGCAAGCTAGCGGGACTAGCCAAAAACATTCAGTACTTC; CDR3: CASKLAGLAKNIQYF
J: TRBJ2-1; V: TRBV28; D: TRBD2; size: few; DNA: TGTGCCAGCACCTCCGGGACTAATTCCTACAATGAGCAGTTCTTC; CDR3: CASTSGTNSYNEQFF
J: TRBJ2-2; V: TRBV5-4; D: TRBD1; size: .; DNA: TGTGCCAGCAGCTGGCAGGGGGCGCGTGGCACCGGGGAGCTGTTTTTT; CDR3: CASSWQGARGTGELFF
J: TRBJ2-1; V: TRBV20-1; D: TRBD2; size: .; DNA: TGCAGTGCTAGGGATAGCGGGAGGTCCTACAATGAGCAGTTCTTC; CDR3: CSARDSGRSYNEQFF
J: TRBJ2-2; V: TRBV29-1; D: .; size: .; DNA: TGCAGCGTTGATACTGAGGGGTCAGGCACCGGGGAGCTGTTTTTT; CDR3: CSVDTEGSGTGELFF
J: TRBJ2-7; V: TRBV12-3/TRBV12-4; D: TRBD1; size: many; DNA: TGTGCCAGCAGCCCCCGACAGGGGTTAAGCTCCTACGAGCAGTACTTC; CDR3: CASSPRQGLSSYEQYF
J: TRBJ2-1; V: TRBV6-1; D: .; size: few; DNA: TGTGCCAGCAGAGGACCTCTCAGCGCCTCCTACAATGAGCAGTTCTTC; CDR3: CASRGPLSASYNEQFF
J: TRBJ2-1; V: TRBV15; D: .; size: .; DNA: TGTGCCACCAGCAGAGAACGGCCCCAGTACAATGAGCAGTTCTTC; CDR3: CATSRERPQYNEQFF
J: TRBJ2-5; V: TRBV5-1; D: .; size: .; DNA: TGCGCCAGCAGCTTAACGGGACAAAAACAAGAGACCCAGTACTTC; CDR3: CASSLTGQKQETQYF
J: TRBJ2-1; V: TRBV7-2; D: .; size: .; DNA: TGTGCCAGCAGCCTAGCGGACAGGGAGCAGTTCTTC; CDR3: CASSLADREQFF
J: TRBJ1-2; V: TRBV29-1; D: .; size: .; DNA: TGCAGCGTTGCCGCAGGACAGAACTATGGCTACACCTTC; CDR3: CSVAAGQNYGYTF
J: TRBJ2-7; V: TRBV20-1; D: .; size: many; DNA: TGCAGTGCTACTGGACGGTTCTCCTACGAGCAGTACTTC; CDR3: CSATGRFSYEQYF
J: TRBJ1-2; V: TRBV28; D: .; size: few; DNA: TGTGCCAGCAGTTTATTAAGGGGTGGCTACACCTTC; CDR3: CASSLLRGGYTF
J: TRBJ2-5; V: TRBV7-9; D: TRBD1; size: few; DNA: TGTGCCAGCAGCTTAGTGACAGGGGAAGAGACCCAGTACTTC; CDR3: CASSLVTGEETQYF
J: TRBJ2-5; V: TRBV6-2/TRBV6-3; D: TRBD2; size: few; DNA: TGTGCCAGCAGTTTGTACCGGACTAGCGGGACCCTCAGCGCGGAGACCCAGTACTTC; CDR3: CASSLYRTSGTLSAETQYF
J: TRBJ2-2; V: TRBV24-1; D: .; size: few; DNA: TGTGCCACCAGTGAGCTCGGACGGTCCACCGGGGAGCTGTTTTTT; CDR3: CATSELGRSTGELFF
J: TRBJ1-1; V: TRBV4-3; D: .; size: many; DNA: TGCGCCAGCAGCCAAGCAGGCATCAGGAACACTGAAGCTTTCTTT; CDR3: CASSQAGIRNTEAFF
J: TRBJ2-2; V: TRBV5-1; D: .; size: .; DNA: TGCGCCAGCAGCTTGATTTCAGGGGCTGGGAACACCGGGGAGCTGTTTTTT; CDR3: CASSLISGAGNTGELFF
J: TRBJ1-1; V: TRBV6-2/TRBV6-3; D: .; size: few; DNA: TGTGCCAGCAGTTACTCGCTGGGGCAAACTGAAGCTTTCTTT; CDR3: CASSYSLGQTEAFF
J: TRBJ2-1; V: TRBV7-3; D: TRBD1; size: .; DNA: TGTGCCAGCAGCTTACACCCGACAGGGTTGGATGAGCAGTTCTTC; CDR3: CASSLHPTGLDEQFF
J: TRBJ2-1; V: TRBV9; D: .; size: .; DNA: TGTGCCAGCAGCGTAGCTGGCACTGTTACCTCCTACAATGAGCAGTTCTTC; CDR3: CASSVAGTVTSYNEQFF
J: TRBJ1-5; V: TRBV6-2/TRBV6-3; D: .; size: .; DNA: TGTGCCAGCAGTTACTCCCCCGGGACCGGGCCCCAGCATTTT; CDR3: CASSYSPGTGPQHF
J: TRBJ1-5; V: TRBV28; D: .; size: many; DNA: TGTGCCAGCGGTGCCCGACAGTTAATTCAGCCCCAGCATTTT; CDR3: CASGARQLIQPQHF
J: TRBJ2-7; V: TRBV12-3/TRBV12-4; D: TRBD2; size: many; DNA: TGTGCCAGCAGCTTCGGCGGGGGGAGCTACGAGCAGTACTTC; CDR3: CASSFGGGSYEQYF
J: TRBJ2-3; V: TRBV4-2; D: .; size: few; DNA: TGTGCCAGCAGCCCTTCCCCTGGAGAGACAGATACGCAGTATTTT; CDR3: CASSPSPGETDTQYF
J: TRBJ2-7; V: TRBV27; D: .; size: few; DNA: TGTGCCAGTCGGTCAATCCAGATTCCCTACGAGCAGTACTTC; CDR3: CASRSIQIPYEQYF
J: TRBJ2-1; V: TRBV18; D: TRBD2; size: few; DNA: TGTGCCAGCTCACCAGGGCTAGCGGGAGTCTTTAGGAATGAGCAGTTCTTC; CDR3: CASSPGLAGVFRNEQFF
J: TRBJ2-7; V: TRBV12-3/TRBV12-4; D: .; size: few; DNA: TGTGCCAGCAGTTTATCCTATCAGAATGGACAGTTTTTCTACGAGCAGTACTTC; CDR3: CASSLSYQNGQFFYEQYF
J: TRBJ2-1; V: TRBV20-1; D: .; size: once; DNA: TGCAGTGCTAGAGATGTGGGGGTCTACAATGAGCAGTTCTTC; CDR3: CSARDVGVYNEQFF
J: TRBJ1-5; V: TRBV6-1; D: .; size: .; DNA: TGTGCCAGCAAAGGCGGAGGGTTGGGCAATCAGCCCCAGCATTTT; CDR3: CASKGGGLGNQPQHF
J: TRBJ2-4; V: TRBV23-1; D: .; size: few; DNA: TGCGCCAGCAGTCAACTGGGTTCGTTCGCCAAAAACATTCAGTACTTC; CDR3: CASSQLGSFAKNIQYF
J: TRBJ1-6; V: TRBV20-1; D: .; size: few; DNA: TGCAGTGCTAGAGATCATTTTGGGGAAGGCGGTTCCTATAATTCACCCCTCCACTTT; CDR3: CSARDHFGEGGSYNSPLHF
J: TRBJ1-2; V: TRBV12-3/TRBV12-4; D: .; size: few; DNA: TGTGCCAGCACCCCTGACGGATTCTATGGCTACACCTTC; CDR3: CASTPDGFYGYTF
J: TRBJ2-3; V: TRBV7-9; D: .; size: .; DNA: TGTGCCGGCAGCGAGACAGATACGCAGTATTTT; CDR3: CAGSETDTQYF
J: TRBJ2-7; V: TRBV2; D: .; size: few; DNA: TGTGCCAGCAGTGACGGGACCTCACCACCCTACGAGCAGTACTTC; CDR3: CASSDGTSPPYEQYF
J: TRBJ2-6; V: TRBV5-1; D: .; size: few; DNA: TGCGCCAGCACACCCGAAGGGCAGACCTCTGGGGCCAACGTCCTGACTTTC; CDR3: CASTPEGQTSGANVLTF
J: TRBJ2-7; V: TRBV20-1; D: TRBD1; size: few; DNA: TGCAGTGCTAGGTATGACAGGGGCTCCTACGAGCAGTACTTC; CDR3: CSARYDRGSYEQYF
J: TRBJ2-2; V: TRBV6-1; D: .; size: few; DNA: TGTGCCAGCAGAACTGTTTGGGGAGAAGGGACCGGGGAGCTGTTTTTT; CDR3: CASRTVWGEGTGELFF
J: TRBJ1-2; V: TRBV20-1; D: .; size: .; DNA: TGCAGTGCTTTAGCGGGTTCCTATGGCAACACCTTC; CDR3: CSALAGSYGNTF
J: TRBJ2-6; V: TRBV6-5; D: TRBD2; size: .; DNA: TGTGCCAGCAGTTACTATGGGACTAAGAGATCTGGGGCCAACGTCCTGACTTTC; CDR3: CASSYYGTKRSGANVLTF
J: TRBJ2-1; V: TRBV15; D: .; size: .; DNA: TGTGCCACCAGCAGAGCAAGTACACGGGGTGAGCAGTTCTTC; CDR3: CATSRASTRGEQFF
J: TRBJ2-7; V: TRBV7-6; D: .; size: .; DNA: TGTGCCAGCAGCTTAGCGCAGGTGGGAGCGACCTACGAGCAGTACTTC; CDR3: CASSLAQVGATYEQYF
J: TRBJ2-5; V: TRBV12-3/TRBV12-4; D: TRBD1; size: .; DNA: TGTGCCAGCAGTTCCAGGGACAGGAGGGAGACCCAGTACTTC; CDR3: CASSSRDRRETQYF